Reported below is one T cell receptor (beta chain). This sample was taken from a study of cytomegalovirus exposure and HLA in healthy donors. The method was immunoSEQ multiplex PCR; TCRdb's version includes in-frame clones alone and lacks a portion of them. The table records over 150,000 clones, about 89% of them present only once. The CDR3 is made up of 16 amino acids. CDR1 is MGHRA, CDR2 YSYEKL, per germline. Unmatched junction bases numbered 9, after V lost 3 bases and J lost 5 bases. The TCR originated in a woman aged 18-29 years in good health and CMV-seropositive. The chain uses TRBV4-1 and TRBJ2-1, with TRBD2 matching over 8 bases. Sequencing was done on a sample of PBMCs. In nucleotides, the CDR3 is TGCGCCAGCAGCCATATTACCGGGAGGGCCGACAATGAGCAGTTCTTC. This sequence encodes CASSHITGRADNEQFF.